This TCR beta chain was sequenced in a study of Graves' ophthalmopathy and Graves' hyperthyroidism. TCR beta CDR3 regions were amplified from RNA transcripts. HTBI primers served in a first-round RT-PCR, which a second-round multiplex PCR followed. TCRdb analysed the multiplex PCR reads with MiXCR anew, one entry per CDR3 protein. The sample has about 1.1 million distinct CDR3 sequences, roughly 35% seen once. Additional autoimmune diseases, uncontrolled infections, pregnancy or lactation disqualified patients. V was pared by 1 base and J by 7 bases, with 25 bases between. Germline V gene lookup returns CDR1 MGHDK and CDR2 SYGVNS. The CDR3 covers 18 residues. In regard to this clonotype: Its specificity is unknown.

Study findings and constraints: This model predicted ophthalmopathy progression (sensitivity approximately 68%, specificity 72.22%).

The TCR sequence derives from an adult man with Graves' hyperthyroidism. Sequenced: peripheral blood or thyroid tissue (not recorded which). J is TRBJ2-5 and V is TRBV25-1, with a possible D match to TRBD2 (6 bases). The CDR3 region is CASSEFPGRDRDLVTQYF. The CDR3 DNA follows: TGTGCCAGCAGTGAATTCCCGGGGCGGGACCGGGACTTGGTGACCCAGTACTTC.